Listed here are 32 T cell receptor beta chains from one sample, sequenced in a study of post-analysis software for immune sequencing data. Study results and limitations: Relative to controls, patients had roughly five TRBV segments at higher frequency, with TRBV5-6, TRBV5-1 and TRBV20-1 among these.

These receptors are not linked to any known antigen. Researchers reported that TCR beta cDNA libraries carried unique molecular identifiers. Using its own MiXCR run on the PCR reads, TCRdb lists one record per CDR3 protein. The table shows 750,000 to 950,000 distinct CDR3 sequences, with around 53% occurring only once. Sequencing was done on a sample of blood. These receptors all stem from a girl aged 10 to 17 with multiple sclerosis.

This CDR3 is CASSDPGSYEQFF. CDR3 nucleotide sequence: TGTGCCAGCAGTGACCCGGGGTCCTATGAGCAGTTCTTC. The J gene is TRBJ2-1, the V gene TRBV6-4; the D gene is possibly TRBD2 (5 bases). V lost 2 bases to trimming and J lost 8 bases, with 10 bases between them. The CDR3 has 13 amino acids. The germline V gene has CDR1 MRHNA and CDR2 SNTAGT.

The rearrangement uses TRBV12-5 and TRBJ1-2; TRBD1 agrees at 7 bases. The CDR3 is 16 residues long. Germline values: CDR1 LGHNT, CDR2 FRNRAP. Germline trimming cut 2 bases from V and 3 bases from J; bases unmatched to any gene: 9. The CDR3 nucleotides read TGTGCTAGTGGTTTGAGATGGACAGGAGGAGACTATGGCTACACCTTC. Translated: CASGLRWTGGDYGYTF.

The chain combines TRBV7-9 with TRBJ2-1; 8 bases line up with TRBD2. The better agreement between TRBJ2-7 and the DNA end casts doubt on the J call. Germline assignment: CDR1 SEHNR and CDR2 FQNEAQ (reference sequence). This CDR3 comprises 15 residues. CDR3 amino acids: CASSLASGGMGEQYF. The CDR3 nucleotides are TGTGCCAGCAGCTTAGCGAGCGGGGGAATGGGGGAGCAGTACTTC.

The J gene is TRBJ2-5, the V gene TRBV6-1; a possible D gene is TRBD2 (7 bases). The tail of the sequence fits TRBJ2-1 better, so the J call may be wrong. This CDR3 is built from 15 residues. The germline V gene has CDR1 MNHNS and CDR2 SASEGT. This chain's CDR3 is CAGRTRGGRQETQFF. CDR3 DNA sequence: TGTGCCGGACGAACTAGGGGGGGGAGACAAGAGACCCAGTTCTTC.

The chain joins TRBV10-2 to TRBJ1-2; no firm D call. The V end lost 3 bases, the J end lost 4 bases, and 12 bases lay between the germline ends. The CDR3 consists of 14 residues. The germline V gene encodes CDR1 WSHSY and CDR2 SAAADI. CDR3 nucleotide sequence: TGCGCCAGCAGTGAATTCAGAGGCGTCTATGGCTACACCTTC. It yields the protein CASSEFRGVYGYTF.

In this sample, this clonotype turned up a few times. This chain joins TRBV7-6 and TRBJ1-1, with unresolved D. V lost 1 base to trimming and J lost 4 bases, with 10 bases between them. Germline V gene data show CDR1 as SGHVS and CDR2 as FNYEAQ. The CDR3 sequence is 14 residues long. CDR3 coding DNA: TGTGCCAGCAGCTTAGTTTACAAGGTCACTGAAGCTTTCTTT. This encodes CASSLVYKVTEAFF.

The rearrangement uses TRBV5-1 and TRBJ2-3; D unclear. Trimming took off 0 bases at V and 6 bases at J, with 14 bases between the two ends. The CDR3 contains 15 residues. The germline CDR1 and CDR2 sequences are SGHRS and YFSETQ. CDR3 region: CASSLVSNERDTQYF. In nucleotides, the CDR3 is TGCGCCAGCAGCTTGGTGTCCAACGAAAGGGATACGCAGTATTTT. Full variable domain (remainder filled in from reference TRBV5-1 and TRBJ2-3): KAGVTQTPRYLIKTRGQQVTLSCSPISGHRSVSWYQQTPGQGLQFLFEYFSETQRNKGNFPGRFSGRQFSNSRSEMNVSTLELGDSALYLCASSLVSNERDTQYFGPGTRLTVL.

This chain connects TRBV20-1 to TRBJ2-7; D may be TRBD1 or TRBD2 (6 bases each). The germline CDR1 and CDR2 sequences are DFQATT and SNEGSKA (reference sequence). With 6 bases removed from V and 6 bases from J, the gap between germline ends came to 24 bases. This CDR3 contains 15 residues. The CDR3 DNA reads TGCAGTGCCCCGAAGGGGGGACGTATAGTATTCGAGCAGTACTTC. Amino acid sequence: CSAPKGGRIVFEQYF.

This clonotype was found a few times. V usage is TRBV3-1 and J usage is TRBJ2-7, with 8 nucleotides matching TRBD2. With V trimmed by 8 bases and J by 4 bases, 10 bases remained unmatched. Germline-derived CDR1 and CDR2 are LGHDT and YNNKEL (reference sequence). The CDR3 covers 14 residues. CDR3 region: CASAPAGEYYEQYF. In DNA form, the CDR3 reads TGTGCCAGCGCTCCAGCGGGAGAGTATTACGAGCAGTACTTC.

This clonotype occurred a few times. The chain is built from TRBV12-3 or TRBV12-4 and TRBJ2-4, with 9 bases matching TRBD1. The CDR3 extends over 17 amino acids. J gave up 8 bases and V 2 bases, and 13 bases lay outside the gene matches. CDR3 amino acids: CASSLSGQGVTLDIQYF. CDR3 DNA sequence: TGTGCCAGCAGTTTATCGGGACAGGGTGTTACCTTGGACATTCAGTACTTC.

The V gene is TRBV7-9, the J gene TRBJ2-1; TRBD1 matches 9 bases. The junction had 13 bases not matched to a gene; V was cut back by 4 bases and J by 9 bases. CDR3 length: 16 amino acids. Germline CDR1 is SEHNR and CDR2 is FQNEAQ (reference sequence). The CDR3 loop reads CASSSATGQGGGEQFF. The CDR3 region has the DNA TGTGCCAGCAGCTCCGCTACGGGACAGGGTGGGGGTGAGCAGTTCTTC.

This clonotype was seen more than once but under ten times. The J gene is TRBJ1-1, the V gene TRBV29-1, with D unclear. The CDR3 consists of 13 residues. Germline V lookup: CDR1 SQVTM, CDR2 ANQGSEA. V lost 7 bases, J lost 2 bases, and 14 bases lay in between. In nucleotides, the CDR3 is TGCAGCGGCGAACGTGGGCTAAACACTGAAGCTTTCTTT. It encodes CSGERGLNTEAFF. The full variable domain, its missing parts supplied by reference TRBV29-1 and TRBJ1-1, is SAVISQKPSRDICQRGTSLTIQCQVDSQVTMMFWYRQQPGQSLTLIATANQGSEATYESGFVIDKFPISRPNLTFSTLTVSNMSPEDSSIYLCSGERGLNTEAFFGQGTRLTVV.

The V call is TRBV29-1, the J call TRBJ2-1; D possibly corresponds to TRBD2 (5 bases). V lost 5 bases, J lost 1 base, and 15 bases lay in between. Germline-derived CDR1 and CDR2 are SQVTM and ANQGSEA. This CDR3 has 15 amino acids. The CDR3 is CSVRLGVGSYNEQFF. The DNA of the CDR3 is TGCAGCGTTCGCTTGGGAGTGGGGTCCTACAATGAGCAGTTCTTC.

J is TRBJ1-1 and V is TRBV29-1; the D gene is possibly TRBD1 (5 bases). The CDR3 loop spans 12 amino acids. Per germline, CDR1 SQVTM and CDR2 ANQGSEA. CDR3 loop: CSGYRTNTEAFF. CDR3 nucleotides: TGCAGTGGATACAGGACGAACACTGAAGCTTTCTTT.

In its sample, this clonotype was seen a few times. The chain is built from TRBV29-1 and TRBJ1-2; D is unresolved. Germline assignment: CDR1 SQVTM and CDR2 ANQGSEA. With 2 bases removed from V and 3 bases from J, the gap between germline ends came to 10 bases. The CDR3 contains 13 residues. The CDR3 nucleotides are TGCAGCGTTGAATCGAGACATGACTATGGCTACACCTTC. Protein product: CSVESRHDYGYTF.

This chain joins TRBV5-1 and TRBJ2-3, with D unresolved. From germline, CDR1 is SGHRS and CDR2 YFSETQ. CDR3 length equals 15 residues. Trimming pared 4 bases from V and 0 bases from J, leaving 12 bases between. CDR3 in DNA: TGCGCCAGCAGCCCCGGCCGGCAAAGCACAGATACGCAGTATTTT. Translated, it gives CASSPGRQSTDTQYF. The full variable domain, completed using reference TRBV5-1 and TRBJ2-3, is KAGVTQTPRYLIKTRGQQVTLSCSPISGHRSVSWYQQTPGQGLQFLFEYFSETQRNKGNFPGRFSGRQFSNSRSEMNVSTLELGDSALYLCASSPGRQSTDTQYFGPGTRLTVL.

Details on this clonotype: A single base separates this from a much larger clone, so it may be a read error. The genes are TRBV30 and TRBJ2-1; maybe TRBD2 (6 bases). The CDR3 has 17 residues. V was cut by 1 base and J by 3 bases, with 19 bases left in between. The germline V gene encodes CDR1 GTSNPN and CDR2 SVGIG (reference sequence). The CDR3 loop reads CAWSAWTNGRGYNEQFF. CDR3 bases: TGTGCCTGGAGTGCCTGGACTAACGGGAGAGGCTACAATGAGCAGTTCTTC.

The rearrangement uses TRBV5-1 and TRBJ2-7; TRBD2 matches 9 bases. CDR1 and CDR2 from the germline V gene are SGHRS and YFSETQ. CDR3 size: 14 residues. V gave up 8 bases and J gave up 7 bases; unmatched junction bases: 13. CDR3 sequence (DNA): TGCGCCAGTAGAAGCGGGAGGCTCCGGGAAGAGCAGTACTTC. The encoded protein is CASRSGRLREEQYF.

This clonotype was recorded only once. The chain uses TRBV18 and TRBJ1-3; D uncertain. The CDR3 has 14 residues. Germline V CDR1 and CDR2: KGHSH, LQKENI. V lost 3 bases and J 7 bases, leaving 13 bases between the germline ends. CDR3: CASSPETGSNTIYF. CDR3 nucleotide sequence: TGTGCCAGCTCACCGGAAACGGGGTCCAACACCATATATTTT.

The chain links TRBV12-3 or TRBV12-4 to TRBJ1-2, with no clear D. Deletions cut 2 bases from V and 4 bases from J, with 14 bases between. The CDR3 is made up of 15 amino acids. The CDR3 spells CASSLILSFPYGYTF. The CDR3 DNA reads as TGTGCCAGCAGTTTAATTTTGTCCTTTCCCTATGGCTACACCTTC.

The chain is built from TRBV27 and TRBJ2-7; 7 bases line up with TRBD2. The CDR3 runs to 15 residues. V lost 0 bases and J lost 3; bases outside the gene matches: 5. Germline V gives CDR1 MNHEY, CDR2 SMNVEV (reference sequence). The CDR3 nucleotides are TGTGCCAGCAGTTTATCGGGAGGGTTACACTACGAGCAGTACTTC. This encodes CASSLSGGLHYEQYF.

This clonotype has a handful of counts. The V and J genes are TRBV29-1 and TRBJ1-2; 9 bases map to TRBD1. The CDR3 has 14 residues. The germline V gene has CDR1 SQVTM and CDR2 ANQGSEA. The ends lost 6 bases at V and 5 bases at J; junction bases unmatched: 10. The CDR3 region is CSVAAGTGPYGYTF. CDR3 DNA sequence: TGCAGCGTCGCCGCCGGGACAGGGCCGTATGGCTACACCTTC.

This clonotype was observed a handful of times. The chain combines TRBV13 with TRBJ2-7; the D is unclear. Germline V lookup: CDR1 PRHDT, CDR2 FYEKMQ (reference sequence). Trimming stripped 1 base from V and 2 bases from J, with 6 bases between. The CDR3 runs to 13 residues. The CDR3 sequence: CASSLVPTYEQYF. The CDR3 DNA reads TGTGCCAGCAGCTTAGTTCCCACCTACGAGCAGTACTTC.

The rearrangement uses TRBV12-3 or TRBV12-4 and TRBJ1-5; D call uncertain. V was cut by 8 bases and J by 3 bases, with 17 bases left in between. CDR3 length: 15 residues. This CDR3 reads CASSAAGAFNQPQHF. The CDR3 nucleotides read TGTGCCAGCTCCGCGGCTGGAGCTTTCAATCAGCCCCAGCATTTT.

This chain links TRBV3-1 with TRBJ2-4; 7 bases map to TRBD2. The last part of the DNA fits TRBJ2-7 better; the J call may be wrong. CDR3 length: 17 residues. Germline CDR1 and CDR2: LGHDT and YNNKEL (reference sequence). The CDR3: CASTPSWGAGQTYEQYF. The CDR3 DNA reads TGTGCCAGCACTCCCTCGTGGGGAGCGGGGCAAACCTACGAGCAGTACTTC.

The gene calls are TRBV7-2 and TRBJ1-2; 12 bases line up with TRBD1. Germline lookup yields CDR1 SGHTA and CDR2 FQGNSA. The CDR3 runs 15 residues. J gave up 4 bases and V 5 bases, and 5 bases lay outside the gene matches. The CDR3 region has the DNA TGTGCCAGCAGCATGCCGGGACAGGGGGCCTATGGCTACACCTTC. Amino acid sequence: CASSMPGQGAYGYTF. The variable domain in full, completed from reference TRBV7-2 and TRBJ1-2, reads GAGVSQSPSNKVTEKGKDVELRCDPISGHTALYWYRQSLGQGLEFLIYFQGNSAPDKSGLPSDRFSAERTGGSVSTLTIQRTQQEDSAVYLCASSMPGQGAYGYTFGSGTRLTVV.

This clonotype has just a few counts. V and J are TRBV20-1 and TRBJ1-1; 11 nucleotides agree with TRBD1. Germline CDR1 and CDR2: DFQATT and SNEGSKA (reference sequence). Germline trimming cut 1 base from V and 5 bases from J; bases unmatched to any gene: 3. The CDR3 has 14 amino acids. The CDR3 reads CSARGTGGETEAFF. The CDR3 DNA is TGCAGTGCTAGAGGGACAGGGGGCGAAACTGAAGCTTTCTTT.

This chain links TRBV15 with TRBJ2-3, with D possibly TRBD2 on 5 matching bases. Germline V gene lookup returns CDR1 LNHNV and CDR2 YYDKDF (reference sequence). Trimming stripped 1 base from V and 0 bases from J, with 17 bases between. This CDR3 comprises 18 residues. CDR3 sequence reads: CATSRGGLAVTSTDTQYF. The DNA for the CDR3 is TGTGCCACCAGCAGAGGCGGGCTAGCAGTTACTAGCACAGATACGCAGTATTTT. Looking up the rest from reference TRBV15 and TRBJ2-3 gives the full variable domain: DAMVIQNPRYQVTQFGKPVTLSCSQTLNHNVMYWYQQKSSQAPKLLFHYYDKDFNNEADTPDNFQSRRPNTSFCFLDIRSPGLGDTAMYLCATSRGGLAVTSTDTQYFGPGTRLTVL.

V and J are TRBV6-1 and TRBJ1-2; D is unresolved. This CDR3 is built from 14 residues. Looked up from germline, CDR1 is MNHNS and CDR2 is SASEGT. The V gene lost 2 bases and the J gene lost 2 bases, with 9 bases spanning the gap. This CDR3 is CASSEIVTNYGYTF. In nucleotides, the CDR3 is TGTGCCAGCAGTGAAATCGTCACCAACTATGGCTACACCTTC.

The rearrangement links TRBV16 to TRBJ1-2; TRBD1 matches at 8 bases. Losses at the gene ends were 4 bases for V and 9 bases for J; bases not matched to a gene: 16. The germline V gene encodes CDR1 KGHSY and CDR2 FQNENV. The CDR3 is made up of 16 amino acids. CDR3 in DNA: TGTGCCAGCAGCCCCCTACCACAGGGGGGAAGTATTCGCTACACCTTC. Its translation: CASSPLPQGGSIRYTF.

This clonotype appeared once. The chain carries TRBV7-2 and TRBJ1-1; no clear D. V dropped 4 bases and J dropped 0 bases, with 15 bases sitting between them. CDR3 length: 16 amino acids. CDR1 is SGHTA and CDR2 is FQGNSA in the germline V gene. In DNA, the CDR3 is TGTGCCAGCAGCTCTAACCCGGTCATCATGAACACTGAAGCTTTCTTT. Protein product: CASSSNPVIMNTEAFF.

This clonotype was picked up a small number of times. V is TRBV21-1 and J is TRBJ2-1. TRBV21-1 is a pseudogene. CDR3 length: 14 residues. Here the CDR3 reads CASRIVDVRYEQFF. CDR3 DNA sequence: TGTGCCAGCAGAATTGTGGACGTCCGTTATGAGCAGTTCTTC.